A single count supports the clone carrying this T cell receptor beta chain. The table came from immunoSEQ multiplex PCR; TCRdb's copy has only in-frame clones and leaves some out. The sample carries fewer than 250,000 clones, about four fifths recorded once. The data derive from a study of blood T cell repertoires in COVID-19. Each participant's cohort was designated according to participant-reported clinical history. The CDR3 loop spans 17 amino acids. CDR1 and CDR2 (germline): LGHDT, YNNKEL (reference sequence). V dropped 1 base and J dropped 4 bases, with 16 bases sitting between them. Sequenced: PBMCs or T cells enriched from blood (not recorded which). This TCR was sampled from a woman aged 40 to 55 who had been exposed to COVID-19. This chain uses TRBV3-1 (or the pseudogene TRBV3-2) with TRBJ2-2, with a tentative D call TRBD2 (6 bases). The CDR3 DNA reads TGTGCCAGCAGCCAAGCCCCCCCGACTAGGAGCACCGGGGAGCTGTTTTTT. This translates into CASSQAPPTRSTGELFF.